This T cell receptor beta chain was captured in a study of T-cell memory formation after mild COVID-19. Study in general: TCR clustering was largely donor specific.

The CDR3 contains 12 residues. The germline gives CDR1 SQVTM, CDR2 ANQGSEA. With V trimmed by 7 bases and J by 7 bases, 7 bases remained unmatched. Overall study results and limits: Some SARS-CoV-2-responding clones were already detected in memory before infection. Specificity for SARS-CoV-2 was not confirmed among the second-wave clones peaking on day 37.

To note about this clonotype: The antigen remains unidentified.

Barcoded TCR alpha and TCR beta cDNA libraries with UMIs came from 5'RACE using constant-segment primers. Each CDR3 protein gets one entry after TCRdb re-called the 5' RACE reads with MiXCR. This table holds some 300,000 distinct CDR3 sequences, 15% to 20% found once. The source is a man in his late teens or twenties who had mild COVID-19 (a few samples of this study predate the infection). Cell type and time point are not known. The chain joins TRBV29-1 to TRBJ2-1, with 7 bases aligning to TRBD2. Sequenced: PBMCs or a T cell subset sorted from them (not recorded which). CDR3 residues: CSARGVLNEQFF. The CDR3 DNA follows: TGCAGCGCCCGGGGGGTTCTAAATGAGCAGTTCTTC.